This TCR beta chain derives from a study of PD-L1 blockade in urothelial cancer. Time point of the sample: peripheral blood 6 weeks after treatment start. Looked up from germline, CDR1 is SGHRS and CDR2 is YFSETQ. The CDR3 covers 16 residues. V was clipped by 4 bases and J by 0 bases, with 15 bases between them. Using immunoSEQ multiplex PCR, the repertoire was profiled, and TCRdb retains in-frame clones only, with some absent. The sample carries about 41,000 clones, 80% to 90% recorded once. This TCR was sampled from a man aged 65 to 79 with urothelial cancer. Sequences were derived from PBMCs, sampled around atezolizumab (anti-PD-L1) treatment. The chain joins TRBV5-1 to TRBJ2-3, with a possible D match to TRBD1 (6 bases). The CDR3 loop is CASSPMGADSTDTQYF. The CDR3, as DNA: TGCGCCAGCAGCCCGATGGGGGCGGATAGCACAGATACGCAGTATTTT.